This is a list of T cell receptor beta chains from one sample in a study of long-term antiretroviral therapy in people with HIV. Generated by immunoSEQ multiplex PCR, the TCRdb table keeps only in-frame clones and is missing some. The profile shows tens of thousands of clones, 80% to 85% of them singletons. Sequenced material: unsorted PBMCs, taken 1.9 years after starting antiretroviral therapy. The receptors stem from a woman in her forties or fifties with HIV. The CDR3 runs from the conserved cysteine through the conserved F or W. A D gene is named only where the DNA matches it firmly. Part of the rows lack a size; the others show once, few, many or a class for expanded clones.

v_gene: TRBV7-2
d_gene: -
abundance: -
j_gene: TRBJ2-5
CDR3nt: TGTGCCAGCAGCTTGGGTTCGGGGCCAGAGGAGACCCAGTACTTC
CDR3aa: CASSLGSGPEETQYF

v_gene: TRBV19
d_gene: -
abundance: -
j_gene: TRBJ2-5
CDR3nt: TGTGCCAGTAGTAGTGGACAGCAAGAGACCCAGTACTTC
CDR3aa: CASSSGQQETQYF

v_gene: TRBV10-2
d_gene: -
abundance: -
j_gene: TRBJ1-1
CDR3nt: TGCGCCAGCAGTGAAACGGACGCAGGATGGAACACTGAAGCTTTCTTT
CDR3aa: CASSETDAGWNTEAFF

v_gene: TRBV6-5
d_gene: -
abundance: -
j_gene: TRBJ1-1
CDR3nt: TGTGCCAGCAGTTACCAGGATCAGAACACTGAAGCTTTCTTT
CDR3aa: CASSYQDQNTEAFF

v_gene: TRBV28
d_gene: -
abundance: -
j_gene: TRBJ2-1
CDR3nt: TGTGCCAGCAGAGAGACCGACAATGAGCAGTTCTTC
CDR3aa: CASRETDNEQFF

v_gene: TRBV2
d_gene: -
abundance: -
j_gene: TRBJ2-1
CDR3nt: TGTGCCAGCAGTGAGAACGTTGGAAATGAGCAGTTCTTC
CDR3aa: CASSENVGNEQFF

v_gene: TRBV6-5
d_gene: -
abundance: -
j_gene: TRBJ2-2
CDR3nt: TGTGCCAGCAGTTATTTGGACAGCACCGGGGAGCTGTTTTTT
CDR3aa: CASSYLDSTGELFF

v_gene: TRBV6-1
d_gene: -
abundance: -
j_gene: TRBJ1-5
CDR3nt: TGTGCCAGCAGAGCCGGGACGTCTCAGCCCCAGCATTTT
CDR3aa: CASRAGTSQPQHF

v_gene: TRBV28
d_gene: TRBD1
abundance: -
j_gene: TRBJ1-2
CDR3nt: TGTGCCAGCAGTATGACAGGGCTGGTGTTGGGCTACACCTTC
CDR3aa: CASSMTGLVLGYTF

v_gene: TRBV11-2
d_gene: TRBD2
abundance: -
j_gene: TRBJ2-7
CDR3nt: TGTGCCAGCAGCCAACAAAGCGGGGGGGCCACAACGAACGAGCAGTACTTC
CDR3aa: CASSQQSGGATTNEQYF

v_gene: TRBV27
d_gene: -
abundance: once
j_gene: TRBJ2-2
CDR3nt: TGTGCCAGCAGTTTATTAGAGACCGGGGAGCTGTTTTTT
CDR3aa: CASSLLETGELFF

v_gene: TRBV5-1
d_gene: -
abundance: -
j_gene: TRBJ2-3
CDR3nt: TGCGCCAGCAGCTTGGAAAACAGGGAAGATACGCAGTATTTT
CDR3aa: CASSLENREDTQYF

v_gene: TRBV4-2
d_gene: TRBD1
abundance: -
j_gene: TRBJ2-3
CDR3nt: TGTGCCAGCAGCCGCTCCGGGACAGAAACTAGCACAGATACGCAGTATTTT
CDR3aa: CASSRSGTETSTDTQYF

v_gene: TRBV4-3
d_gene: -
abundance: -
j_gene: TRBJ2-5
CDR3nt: TGCGCCAGCAGGAGGGGCCAAGAGACCCAGTACTTC
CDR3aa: CASRRGQETQYF

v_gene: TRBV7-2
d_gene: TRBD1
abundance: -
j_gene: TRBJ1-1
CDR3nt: TGTGCCAGCAGCTATGGACAGGAGGGCACTGAAGCTTTCTTT
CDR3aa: CASSYGQEGTEAFF

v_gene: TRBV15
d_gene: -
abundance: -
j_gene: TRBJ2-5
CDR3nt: TGTGCCACCAGGAAGCCAGGACGCCAACAAGAGACCCAGTACTTC
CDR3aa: CATRKPGRQQETQYF

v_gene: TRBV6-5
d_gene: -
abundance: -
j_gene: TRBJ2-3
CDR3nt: TGTGCCAGCAGTTATGGGCTTGAGGGGACGCAGTATTTT
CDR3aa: CASSYGLEGTQYF

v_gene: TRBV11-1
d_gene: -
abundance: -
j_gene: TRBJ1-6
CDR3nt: TGTGCCAGCAGGGGGGGACCGGCGATTCTTAATTCACCCCTCCACTTT
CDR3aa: CASRGGPAILNSPLHF

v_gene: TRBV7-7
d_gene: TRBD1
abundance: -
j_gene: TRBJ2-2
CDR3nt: TGTGCCAGCAGCTTAGCTCCTGGGACAGGGGGTACCGGGGAGCTGTTTTTT
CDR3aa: CASSLAPGTGGTGELFF